Shown below are 12 T cell receptor beta chains from a single sample sequenced in a study of early T cells in non-severe SARS-CoV-2 infection. One entry per CDR3 protein, called by TCRdb with MiXCR from the 5' RACE reads. The sample holds around 80,000 distinct CDR3 sequences, around 14% seen once. The sample consisted of whole blood. The receptors were sampled from an adult who was a healthcare worker with PCR-confirmed SARS-CoV-2 infection or an uninfected control (not recorded which).

Only a few counts were recorded for this clonotype. This chain connects TRBV4-1 to TRBJ1-5; D is uncertain. The CDR3 spans 15 residues. The germline V and J ends were trimmed by 4 bases and 4 bases, with 14 bases remaining between them. Germline V gene lookup returns CDR1 MGHRA and CDR2 YSYEKL. CDR3 nucleotides: TGCGCCAGCAGCCCCGGGAACTCGGGAAATCAGCCCCAGCATTTT. Residues: CASSPGNSGNQPQHF.

The V gene is TRBV4-1, the J gene TRBJ2-1; no firm D call. This CDR3 has 14 residues. V was trimmed by 4 bases and J by 6 bases, leaving 13 bases between them. The V gene's germline CDR1 is MGHRA and CDR2 YSYEKL. As DNA, the CDR3 is TGCGCCAGCAGCCCGGGCCTCCTGGGCAATGAGCAGTTCTTC. This gives the protein CASSPGLLGNEQFF.

A few counts support this clonotype. J is TRBJ1-3 and V is TRBV14; 7 positions match TRBD1. The CDR3 totals 15 residues. The J segment lost 2 bases and the V segment lost 3 bases, leaving 4 bases of the junction unmatched. Germline CDR1 and CDR2: SGHDN and FVKESK. CDR3 sequence (DNA): TGTGCCAGCAGCCAGACCCAGGGGGCTGGAAACACCATATATTTT. This sequence encodes CASSQTQGAGNTIYF.

This clonotype has just a few counts. The CDR3 region has the DNA TGTGCCAGCAGCTTAGATGGGTACACTGAAGCTTTCTTT. Its translation is CASSLDGYTEAFF. This chain joins TRBV11-2 and TRBJ1-1; no clear D. Per the germline V gene, CDR1 is SGHAT and CDR2 is FQNNGV. This CDR3 region has 13 residues. The V end was cut by 0 bases, the J end by 3 bases, with 5 bases between.

The chain combines TRBV7-2 with TRBJ1-2; a possible D gene is TRBD1 (5 bases). CDR1 and CDR2 from the germline V gene are SGHTA and FQGNSA. V was pared by 1 base and J by 8 bases, with 14 bases between. The CDR3 extends over 14 amino acids. CDR3 DNA sequence: TGTGCCAGCAGCTTAGACAGGAACCTAGGGGGCTACACCTTC. As protein: CASSLDRNLGGYTF.

This clonotype has a handful of counts. The chain carries TRBV18 and TRBJ2-2; D gene unclear. The germline V and J ends were trimmed by 3 bases and 4 bases, with 12 bases remaining between them. CDR1 KGHSH and CDR2 LQKENI come from the germline V gene. This CDR3 spans 15 amino acids. In DNA form, the CDR3 reads TGTGCCAGCTCACCCCCACAGCTCGCCACCGGGGAGCTGTTTTTT. Amino acid sequence: CASSPPQLATGELFF.

This clonotype was picked up a small number of times. The chain links TRBV20-1 to TRBJ2-7; TRBD2 aligns across 9 bases. The CDR3 loop spans 14 amino acids. The trim removed 5 bases at V and 5 bases at J, leaving 10 bases unmatched. Germline loops: CDR1 DFQATT, CDR2 SNEGSKA (reference sequence). CDR3 residues: CSALVSGRTHEQYF. The CDR3, as DNA: TGCAGTGCTCTCGTCAGCGGGAGGACCCACGAGCAGTACTTC.

This clonotype was seen only a few times. This rearrangement joins TRBV27 to TRBJ2-1, with TRBD2 matching 7 bases. The length of the CDR3 is 15 residues. The germline V gene has CDR1 MNHEY and CDR2 SMNVEV (reference sequence). The trim removed 2 bases at V and 7 bases at J, leaving 8 bases unmatched. The CDR3 loop reads CASSLSGGSINEQFF. The CDR3 region has the DNA TGTGCCAGCAGTTTAAGCGGCGGGAGTATAAATGAGCAGTTCTTC.

The CDR3 DNA sequence: TGTGCCAGCAGCTCGCCCTGGGACAGGGAAAGGTCTGGAAACACCATATATTTT. It encodes CASSSPWDRERSGNTIYF. The chain combines TRBV11-2 with TRBJ1-3; TRBD1 matches 9 bases. With 4 bases clipped from V and 1 base from J, the junction kept 11 bases outside the gene matches. The germline V gene encodes CDR1 SGHAT and CDR2 FQNNGV. The CDR3 is made up of 18 amino acids.

This clonotype was counted between two and nine times. CDR3 sequence: CASSLGTVNTEAFF. DNA of the CDR3: TGTGCCAGCAGTTTAGGGACGGTTAACACTGAAGCTTTCTTT. The J gene is TRBJ1-1, the V gene TRBV28; tentatively, D is TRBD1 (5 bases). Germline V CDR1 and CDR2: MDHEN, SYDVKM. The CDR3 is 14 amino acids. With 2 bases removed from V and 2 bases from J, the gap between germline ends came to 9 bases.

The genes are TRBV5-4 and TRBJ2-2, with 7 bases identical to TRBD2. The V segment lost 3 bases and the J segment 3 bases; nucleotides outside the gene matches: 5. The germline CDR1 and CDR2 sequences are SGHNT and YYREEE (reference sequence). The CDR3 has 15 amino acids. The CDR3 is CASSSKRDDTGELFF. The CDR3 region has the DNA TGTGCCAGCAGCTCCAAGCGGGATGACACCGGGGAGCTGTTTTTT.

This clonotype showed up just a few times. The genes are TRBV28 and TRBJ2-3; TRBD2 aligns across 8 bases. V trimming: 3 bases; J trimming: 6 bases; junction bases outside the gene matches: 5. CDR1 is MDHEN, CDR2 SYDVKM, per germline. The CDR3 is made up of 14 amino acids. CDR3: CASSFAAGEDTQYF. Written as DNA, the CDR3 is TGTGCCAGCAGTTTCGCAGCGGGAGAGGATACGCAGTATTTT.